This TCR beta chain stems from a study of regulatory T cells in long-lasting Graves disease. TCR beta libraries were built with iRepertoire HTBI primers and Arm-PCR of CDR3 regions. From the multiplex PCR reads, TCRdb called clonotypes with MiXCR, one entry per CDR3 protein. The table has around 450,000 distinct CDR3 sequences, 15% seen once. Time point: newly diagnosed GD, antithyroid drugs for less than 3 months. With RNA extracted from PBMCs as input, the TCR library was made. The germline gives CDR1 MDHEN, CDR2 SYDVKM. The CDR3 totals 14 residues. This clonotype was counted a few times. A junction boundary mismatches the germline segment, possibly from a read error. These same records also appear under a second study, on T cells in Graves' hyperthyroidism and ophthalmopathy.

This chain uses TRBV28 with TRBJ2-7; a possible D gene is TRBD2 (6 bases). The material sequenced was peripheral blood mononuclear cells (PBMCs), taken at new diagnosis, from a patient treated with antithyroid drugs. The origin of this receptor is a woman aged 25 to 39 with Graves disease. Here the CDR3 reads CTSSSSGTALEQYF. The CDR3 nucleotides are TGTACCAGCAGTTCCTCCGGGACTGCTCTCGAGCAGTACTTC.